Each of the 4 T cell receptor beta chains below was sequenced from the same sample in a study of regulatory T cells in long-lasting Graves disease (dated by TCRdb to about 2021). The sample's time point label, decoded: newly diagnosed GD, antithyroid drugs for less than 3 months. For both TCR sequencing and RNA sequencing, RNA was extracted from PBMCs using TRIzol. Libraries came from multiplex PCR. Sequencing was performed on an Illumina HiSeq 4000. TCR beta libraries were built with iRepertoire HTBI primers and Arm-PCR amplification of CDR3 regions. The public sequencing data were trimmed at Q25 with fastp and processed into clonotypes with MiXCR by TCRdb, which kept only in-frame beta chains. Records with the same CDR3 protein are collapsed into one entry carrying the most frequent genes and DNA. This sample has a few hundred thousand distinct CDR3 sequences in its table, and about a sixth of those were observed once. The ten top clones hold about a quarter of the sample.

These data were likewise used in another study, on T cells in Graves' hyperthyroidism and ophthalmopathy.

The material was peripheral blood mononuclear cells (PBMCs), obtained at new diagnosis, from a patient treated with antithyroid drugs. The receptors stem from a woman aged 18-30 years with Graves disease. Donor details come from another sample of the same person, matched by shared clones.

This clonotype was observed a few times. This rearrangement joins TRBV5-6 to TRBJ1-3, with D possibly TRBD1 on 5 matching bases. The V end lost 1 base, the J end lost 0 bases, and 8 bases lay between the germline ends. Germline CDR1 SGHDT, CDR2 YYEEEE. The CDR3 totals 15 residues. CDR3 sequence (DNA): TGTGCCAGCAGCTTGTACAGGCCCTCTGGAAACACCATATATTTT. It encodes CASSLYRPSGNTIYF.

This clonotype was counted between two and nine times. The rearrangement joins TRBV14 to TRBJ2-7, with D possibly being TRBD1 or TRBD2 (5 bases each). Germline-derived CDR1 and CDR2 are SGHDN and FVKESK. With 4 bases removed from V and 4 bases from J, the gap between germline ends came to 14 bases. The CDR3 has 14 residues. The CDR3 bases are TGTGCCAGCAGCCGAGGGGTCGGGGCGTACGAGCAGTACTTC. Translation gives CASSRGVGAYEQYF.

This clonotype appeared a single time. The chain carries TRBV29-1 and TRBJ2-7; D uncertain. With 0 bases removed from V and 2 bases from J, the gap between germline ends came to 8 bases. The CDR3 contains 13 residues. Germline loops: CDR1 SQVTM, CDR2 ANQGSEA. This CDR3 reads CSVEDRKTYEQYF. In DNA, the CDR3 is TGCAGCGTTGAAGACAGAAAGACCTACGAGCAGTACTTC.

This clonotype was counted only a few times. The chain carries TRBV5-1 and TRBJ1-1; D gene ambiguous. This CDR3 comprises 15 residues. CDR1 SGHRS and CDR2 YFSETQ come from the germline V gene. V lost 2 bases to trimming and J lost 0 bases, with 11 bases between them. The CDR3 loop reads CASSFYTELNTEAFF. The DNA of the CDR3 is TGCGCCAGCAGCTTCTACACAGAATTGAACACTGAAGCTTTCTTT.